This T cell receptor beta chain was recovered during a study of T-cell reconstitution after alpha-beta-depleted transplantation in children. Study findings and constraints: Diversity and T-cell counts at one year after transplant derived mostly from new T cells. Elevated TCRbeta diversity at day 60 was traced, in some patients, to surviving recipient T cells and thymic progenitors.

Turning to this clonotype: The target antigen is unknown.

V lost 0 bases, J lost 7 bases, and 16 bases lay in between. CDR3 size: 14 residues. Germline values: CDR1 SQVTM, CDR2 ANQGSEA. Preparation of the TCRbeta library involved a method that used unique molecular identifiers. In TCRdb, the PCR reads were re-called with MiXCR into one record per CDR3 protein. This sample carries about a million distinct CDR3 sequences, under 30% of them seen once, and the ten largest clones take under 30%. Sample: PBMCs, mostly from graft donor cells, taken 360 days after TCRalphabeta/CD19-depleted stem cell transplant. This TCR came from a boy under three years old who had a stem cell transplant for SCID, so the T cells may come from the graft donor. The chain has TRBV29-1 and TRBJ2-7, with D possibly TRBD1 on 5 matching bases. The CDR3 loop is CSVEDLDSGYEQYF. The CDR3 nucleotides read TGCAGCGTTGAAGATCTTGACAGTGGCTATGAGCAGTACTTC.